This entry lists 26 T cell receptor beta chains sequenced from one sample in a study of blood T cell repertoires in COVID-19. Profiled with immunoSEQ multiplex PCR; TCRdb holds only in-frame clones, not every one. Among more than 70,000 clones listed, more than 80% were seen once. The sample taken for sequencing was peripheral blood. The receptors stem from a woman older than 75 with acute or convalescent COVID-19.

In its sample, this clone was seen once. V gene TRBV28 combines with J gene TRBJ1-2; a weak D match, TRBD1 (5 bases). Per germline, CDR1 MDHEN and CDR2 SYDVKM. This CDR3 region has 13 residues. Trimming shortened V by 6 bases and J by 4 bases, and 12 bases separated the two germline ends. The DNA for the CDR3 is TGTGCCAGCAGGGGGCGAGTAAGCTATGGCTACACCTTC. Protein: CASRGRVSYGYTF.

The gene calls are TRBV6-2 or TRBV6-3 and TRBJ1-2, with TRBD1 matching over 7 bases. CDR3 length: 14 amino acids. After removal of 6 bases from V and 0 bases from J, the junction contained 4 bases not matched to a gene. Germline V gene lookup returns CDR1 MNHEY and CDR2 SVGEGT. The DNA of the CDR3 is TGTGCCAGCAGCCGGGGACAGACTAACTATGGCTACACCTTC. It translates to CASSRGQTNYGYTF.

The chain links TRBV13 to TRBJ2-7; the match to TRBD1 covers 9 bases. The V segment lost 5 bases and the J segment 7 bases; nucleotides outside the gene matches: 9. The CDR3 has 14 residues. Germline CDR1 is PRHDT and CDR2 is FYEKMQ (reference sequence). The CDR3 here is CASSPRTGAREQYF. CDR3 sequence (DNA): TGTGCCAGCAGCCCCCGGACAGGGGCGAGAGAGCAGTACTTC.

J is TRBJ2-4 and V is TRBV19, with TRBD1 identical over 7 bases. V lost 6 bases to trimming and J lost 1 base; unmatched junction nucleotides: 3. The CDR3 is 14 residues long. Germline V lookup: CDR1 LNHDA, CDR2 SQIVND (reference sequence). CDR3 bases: TGTGCCAGTAGCCAGACAGGGGCCAAAAACATTCAGTACTTC. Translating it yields CASSQTGAKNIQYF.

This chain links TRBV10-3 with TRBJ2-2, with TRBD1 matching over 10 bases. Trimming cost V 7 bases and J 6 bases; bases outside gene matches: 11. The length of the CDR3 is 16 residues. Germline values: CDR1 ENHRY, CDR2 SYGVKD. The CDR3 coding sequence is TGTGCCATCAACCGCCGGGACAGGGGCCCGTCCGGGGAGCTGTTTTTT. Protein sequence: CAINRRDRGPSGELFF.

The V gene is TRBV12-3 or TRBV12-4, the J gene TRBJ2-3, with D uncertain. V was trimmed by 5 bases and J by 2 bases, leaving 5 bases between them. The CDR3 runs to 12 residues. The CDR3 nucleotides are TGTGCCAGCAGTCTATACACAGATACGCAGTATTTT. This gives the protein CASSLYTDTQYF.

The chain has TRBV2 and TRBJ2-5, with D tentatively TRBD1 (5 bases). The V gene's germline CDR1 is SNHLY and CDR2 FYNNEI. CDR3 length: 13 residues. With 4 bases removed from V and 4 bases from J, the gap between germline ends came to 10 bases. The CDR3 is CASSGWQGETQYF. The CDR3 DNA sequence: TGTGCCAGCAGTGGTTGGCAGGGAGAGACCCAGTACTTC.

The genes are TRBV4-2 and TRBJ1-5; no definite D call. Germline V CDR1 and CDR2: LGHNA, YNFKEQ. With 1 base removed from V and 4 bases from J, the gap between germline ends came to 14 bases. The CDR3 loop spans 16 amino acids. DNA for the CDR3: TGTGCCAGCAGCCAAGCCCCGCCGTCACAGAATCAGCCCCAGCATTTT. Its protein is CASSQAPPSQNQPQHF.

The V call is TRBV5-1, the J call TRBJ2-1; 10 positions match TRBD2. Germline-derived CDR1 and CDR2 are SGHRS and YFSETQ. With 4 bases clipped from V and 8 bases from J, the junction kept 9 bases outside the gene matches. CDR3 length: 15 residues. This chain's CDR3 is CASSLRVAGGYEQFF. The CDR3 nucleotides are TGCGCCAGCAGCCTGCGGGTAGCGGGGGGCTATGAGCAGTTCTTC.

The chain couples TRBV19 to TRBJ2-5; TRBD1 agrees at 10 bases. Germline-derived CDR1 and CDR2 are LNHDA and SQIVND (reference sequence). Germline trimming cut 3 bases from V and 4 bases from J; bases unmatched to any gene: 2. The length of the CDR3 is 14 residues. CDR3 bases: TGTGCCAGTAGTATTGGACAGGGGGTAGAGACCCAGTACTTC. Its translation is CASSIGQGVETQYF.

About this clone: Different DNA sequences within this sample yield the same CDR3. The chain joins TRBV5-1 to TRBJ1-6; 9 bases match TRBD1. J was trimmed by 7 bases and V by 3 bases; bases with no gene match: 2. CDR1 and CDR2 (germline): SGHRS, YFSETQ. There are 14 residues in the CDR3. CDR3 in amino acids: CASSSGQGNSPLHF. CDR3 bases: TGCGCCAGCAGCTCCGGACAGGGGAATTCACCCCTCCACTTT. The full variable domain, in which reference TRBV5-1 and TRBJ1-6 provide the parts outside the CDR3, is KAGVTQTPRYLIKTRGQQVTLSCSPISGHRSVSWYQQTPGQGLQFLFEYFSETQRNKGNFPGRFSGRQFSNSRSEMNVSTLELGDSALYLCASSSGQGNSPLHFGNGTRLTVT.

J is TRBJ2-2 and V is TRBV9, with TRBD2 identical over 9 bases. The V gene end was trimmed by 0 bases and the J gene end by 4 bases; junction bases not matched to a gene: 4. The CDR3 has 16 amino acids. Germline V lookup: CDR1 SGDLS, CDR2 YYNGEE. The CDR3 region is CASSVVLRGGTGELFF. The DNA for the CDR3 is TGTGCCAGCAGCGTAGTGTTGCGGGGGGGCACCGGGGAGCTGTTTTTT.

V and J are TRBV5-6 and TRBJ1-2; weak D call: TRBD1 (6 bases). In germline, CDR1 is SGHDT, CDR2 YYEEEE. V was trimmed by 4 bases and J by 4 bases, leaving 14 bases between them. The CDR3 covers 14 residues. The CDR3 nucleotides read TGTGCCAGCAGCAGCCCCGCGGGGGCCTATGGCTACACCTTC. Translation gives CASSSPAGAYGYTF.

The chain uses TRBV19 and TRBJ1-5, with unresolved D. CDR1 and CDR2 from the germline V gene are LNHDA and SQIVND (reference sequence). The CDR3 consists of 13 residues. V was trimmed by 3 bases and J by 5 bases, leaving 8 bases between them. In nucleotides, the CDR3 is TGTGCCAGTAGTATGAGAGGAGATCAGCCCCAGCATTTT. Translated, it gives CASSMRGDQPQHF.

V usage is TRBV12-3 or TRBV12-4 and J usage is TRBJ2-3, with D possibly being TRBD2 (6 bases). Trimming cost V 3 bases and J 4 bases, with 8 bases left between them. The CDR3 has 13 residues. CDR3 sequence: CASSFGGSDTQYF. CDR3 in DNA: TGTGCCAGCAGTTTTGGGGGGTCAGATACGCAGTATTTT.

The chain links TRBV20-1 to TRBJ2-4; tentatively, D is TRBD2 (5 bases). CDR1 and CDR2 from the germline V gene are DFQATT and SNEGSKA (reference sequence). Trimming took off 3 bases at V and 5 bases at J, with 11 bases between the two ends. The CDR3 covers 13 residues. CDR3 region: CSASSSRENIQYF. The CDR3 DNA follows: TGCAGTGCTAGTTCTAGCCGGGAAAACATTCAGTACTTC.

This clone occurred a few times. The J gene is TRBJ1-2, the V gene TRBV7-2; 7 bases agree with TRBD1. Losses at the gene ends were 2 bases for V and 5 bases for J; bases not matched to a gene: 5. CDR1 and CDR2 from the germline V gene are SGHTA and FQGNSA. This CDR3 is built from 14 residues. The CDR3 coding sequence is TGTGCCAGCAGCTTACAGGGGGTGGGTTATGGCTACACCTTC. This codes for CASSLQGVGYGYTF.

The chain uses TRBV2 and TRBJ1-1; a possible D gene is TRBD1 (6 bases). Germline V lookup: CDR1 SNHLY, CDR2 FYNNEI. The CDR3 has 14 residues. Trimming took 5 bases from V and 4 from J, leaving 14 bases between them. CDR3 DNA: TGTGCCAGCAGTAAAGGGGGAGGGGGCACTGAAGCTTTCTTT. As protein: CASSKGGGGTEAFF.

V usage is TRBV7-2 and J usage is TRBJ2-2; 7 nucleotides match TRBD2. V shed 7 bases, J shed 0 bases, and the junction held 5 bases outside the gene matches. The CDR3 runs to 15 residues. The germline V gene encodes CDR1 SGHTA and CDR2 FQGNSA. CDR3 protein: CASTVRGANTGELFF. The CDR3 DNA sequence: TGTGCCAGCACGGTTCGGGGGGCGAACACCGGGGAGCTGTTTTTT.

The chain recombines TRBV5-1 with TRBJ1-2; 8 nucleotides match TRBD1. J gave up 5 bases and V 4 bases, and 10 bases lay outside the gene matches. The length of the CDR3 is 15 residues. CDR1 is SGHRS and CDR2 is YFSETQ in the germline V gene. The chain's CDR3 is CASSPRTGTGYGYTF. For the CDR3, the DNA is TGCGCCAGCAGCCCCCGGACAGGGACGGGATATGGCTACACCTTC.

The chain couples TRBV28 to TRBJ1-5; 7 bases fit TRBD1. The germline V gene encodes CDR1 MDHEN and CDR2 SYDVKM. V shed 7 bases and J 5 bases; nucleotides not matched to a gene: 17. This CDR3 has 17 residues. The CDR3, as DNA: TGTGCCAGCATCAGCCATGGACAGGCAAGGACGGATCAGCCCCAGCATTTT. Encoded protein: CASISHGQARTDQPQHF.

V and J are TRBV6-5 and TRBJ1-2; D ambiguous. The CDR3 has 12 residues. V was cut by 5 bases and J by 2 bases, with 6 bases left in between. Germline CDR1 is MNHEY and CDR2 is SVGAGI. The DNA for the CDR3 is TGTGCCAGCAGTCAGGCCAACTATGGCTACACCTTC. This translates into CASSQANYGYTF.

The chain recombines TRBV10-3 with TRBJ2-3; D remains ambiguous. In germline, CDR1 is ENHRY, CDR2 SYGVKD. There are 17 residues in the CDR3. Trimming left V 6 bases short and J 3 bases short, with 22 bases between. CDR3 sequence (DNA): TGTGCCATCAGCGAACGCAGAGCAAGGAGAAAAACAGATACGCAGTATTTT. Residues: CAISERRARRKTDTQYF.

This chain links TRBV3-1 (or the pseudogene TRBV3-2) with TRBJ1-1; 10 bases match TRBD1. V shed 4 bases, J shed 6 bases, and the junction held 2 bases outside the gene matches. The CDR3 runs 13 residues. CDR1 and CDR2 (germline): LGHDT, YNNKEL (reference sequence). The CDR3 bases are TGTGCCAGCAGCCTTGGACAGGGGGCTGAAGCTTTCTTT. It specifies CASSLGQGAEAFF.

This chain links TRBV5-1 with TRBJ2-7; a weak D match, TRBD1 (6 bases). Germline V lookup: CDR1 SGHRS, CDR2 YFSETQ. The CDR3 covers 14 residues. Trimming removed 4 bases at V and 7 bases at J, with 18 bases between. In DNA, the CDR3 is TGCGCCAGCAGCGAGACAGGCCCTGGATTAGAGCAGTACTTC. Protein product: CASSETGPGLEQYF. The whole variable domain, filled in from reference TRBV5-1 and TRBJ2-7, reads KAGVTQTPRYLIKTRGQQVTLSCSPISGHRSVSWYQQTPGQGLQFLFEYFSETQRNKGNFPGRFSGRQFSNSRSEMNVSTLELGDSALYLCASSETGPGLEQYFGPGTRLTVT.

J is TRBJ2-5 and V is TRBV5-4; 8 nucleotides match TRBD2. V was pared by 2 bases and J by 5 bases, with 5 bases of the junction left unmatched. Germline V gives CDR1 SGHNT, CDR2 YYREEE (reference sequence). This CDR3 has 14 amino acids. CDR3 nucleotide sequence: TGTGCCAGCAGCTTAAGCGGGGGTCCGGAGACCCAGTACTTC. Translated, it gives CASSLSGGPETQYF.